The 31 T cell receptor beta chains below were found in one sample sequenced in a study of TIL therapy for anti-PD-1-resistant metastatic lung cancer (dated by TCRdb to the early 2020s). The time point label corresponds to: pre-treatment sample, taken before nivolumab and TIL therapy. Using bias-controlled multiplex PCR with the immunoSEQ v3 hsTCRB kit, the TCR beta CDR3 regions were amplified from genomic DNA. What TCRdb holds here is the immuneACCESS table cut down to in-frame rearrangements. Part of the clones is not present; checked against another copy, under half of the missing clones reflect an unresolved V gene, and the others are unexplained. Recorded for this sample are about 49,000 clones; roughly 85% of them occurred a single time. Of the sample, roughly 15% falls within the top ten clones. The sample in question was blood, obtained at baseline. These receptor sequences come from a man between 65 and 80 years old with non-small cell lung cancer.

This clone has just a few counts. The genes are TRBV28 and TRBJ1-3; D is undetermined. Trimming stripped 3 bases from V and 1 base from J, with 7 bases between. The length of the CDR3 is 14 residues. CDR1 and CDR2 from the germline V gene are MDHEN and SYDVKM. The CDR3 sequence is CASSFSGSGNTIYF. DNA for the CDR3: TGTGCCAGCAGTTTTTCCGGGTCTGGAAACACCATATATTTT.

This clone was seen a single time. The chain employs TRBV7-9 and TRBJ2-5, with D perhaps assigned TRBD1 or TRBD2 (5 bases each). The CDR3 is 13 amino acids. Germline V gives CDR1 SEHNR, CDR2 FQNEAQ (reference sequence). The V gene lost 5 bases and the J gene lost 4 bases, with 11 bases spanning the gap. The CDR3 region is CASSSRGRETQYF. The CDR3 DNA is TGTGCCAGCAGCAGTAGGGGACGAGAGACCCAGTACTTC. Full variable domain (remainder filled in from reference TRBV7-9 and TRBJ2-5): DTGVSQNPRHKITKRGQNVTFRCDPISEHNRLYWYRQTLGQGPEFLTYFQNEAQLEKSRLLSDRFSAERPKGSFSTLEIQRTEQGDSAMYLCASSSRGRETQYFGPGTRLLVL.

The J gene is TRBJ1-2, the V gene TRBV7-2; D is uncertain. V lost 1 base and J 6 bases, leaving 15 bases between the germline ends. The CDR3 covers 15 residues. The V gene's germline CDR1 is SGHTA and CDR2 FQGNSA. This CDR3 reads CASSLGVGVRNGYTF. The DNA of the CDR3 is TGTGCCAGCAGCTTAGGGGTCGGGGTACGGAATGGCTACACCTTC.

The chain has TRBV6-5 and TRBJ2-7; D perhaps matches TRBD1 (6 bases). CDR3 length: 15 amino acids. CDR1 and CDR2 (germline): MNHEY, SVGAGI. V lost 2 bases and J lost 4, with 15 bases in between. CDR3 DNA sequence: TGTGCCAGCAGTTACGCGGCAGGGGCGACTTACGAGCAGTACTTC. Its translation: CASSYAAGATYEQYF.

This chain joins TRBV7-9 and TRBJ2-3; no clear D gene. Germline V gene sequence: CDR1 SEHNR, CDR2 FQNEAQ (reference sequence). There are 15 residues in the CDR3. Trimming took 3 bases from V and 2 from J, leaving 12 bases between them. The CDR3 DNA reads TGTGCCAGCAGCTTCTCCTCAAGATCCACAGATACGCAGTATTTT. It codes for CASSFSSRSTDTQYF.

J is TRBJ1-1 and V is TRBV7-2; unclear D gene. Trimming left V 1 base short and J 10 bases short, with 7 bases between. This CDR3 spans 11 amino acids. CDR1 and CDR2 from the germline V gene are SGHTA and FQGNSA. In nucleotides, the CDR3 is TGTGCCAGCAGCTTAGGTAGGAGAGCTTTCTTT. Translation gives CASSLGRRAFF. Using reference TRBV7-2 and TRBJ1-1 for the parts outside the CDR3, the full variable domain is GAGVSQSPSNKVTEKGKDVELRCDPISGHTALYWYRQSLGQGLEFLIYFQGNSAPDKSGLPSDRFSAERTGGSVSTLTIQRTQQEDSAVYLCASSLGRRAFFGQGTRLTVV.

This sequence joins TRBV6-1 and TRBJ2-7; tentatively, D is TRBD1 (5 bases). The germline V gene has CDR1 MNHNS and CDR2 SASEGT. V was trimmed by 2 bases and J by 3 bases, leaving 8 bases between them. The CDR3 contains 13 residues. This CDR3 reads CASSELTDYEQYF. For the CDR3, the DNA is TGTGCCAGCAGTGAACTGACAGACTACGAGCAGTACTTC.

This sequence joins TRBV30 and TRBJ1-2; D gene uncertain. Germline CDR1 reads GTSNPN; CDR2 reads SVGIG (reference sequence). CDR3 length equals 10 residues. V gave up 4 bases and J gave up 8 bases, with 8 bases separating them. The CDR3 DNA sequence: TGTGCCTGGAAACAAGGGGGCTACACCTTC. This sequence encodes CAWKQGGYTF.

As concerns this clone: Germline is not matched at one junction end, which may reflect a read error. CDR3 DNA: TGTGCCAGCAGCGTAGGCGGACAGGGCCTACACTTC. Encoded protein: CASSVGGQGLHF. This sequence joins TRBV9 and TRBJ2-7; 8 bases agree with TRBD1. This CDR3 comprises 12 residues. Germline CDR1 is SGDLS and CDR2 is YYNGEE.

This clone came up a few times. The genes are TRBV4-3 and TRBJ2-2, with D possibly matching TRBD1 (6 bases). Deletions cut 3 bases from V and 5 bases from J, with 13 bases between. Germline CDR1 LGHNA, CDR2 YSLEER. This CDR3 spans 15 amino acids. For the CDR3, the DNA is TGCGCCAGCAGCCAGTCAGGGGTAGGGACCGGGGAGCTGTTTTTT. Translating it yields CASSQSGVGTGELFF.

V is TRBV7-3 and J is TRBJ2-1, with 11 bases identical to TRBD2. Looked up from germline, CDR1 is SGHTA and CDR2 is FQGTGA. V shed 5 bases and J 4 bases; nucleotides not matched to a gene: 7. The CDR3 is 16 amino acids. Here the CDR3 reads CASSRWTSGPYNEQFF. As DNA, the CDR3 is TGTGCCAGCAGCCGTTGGACTAGCGGGCCATACAATGAGCAGTTCTTC.

The CDR3 nucleotides read TGTGCCAGCAGATTTACAGGGCCCTTGGGCACAGATACGCAGTATTTT. It specifies CASRFTGPLGTDTQYF. The chain joins TRBV7-7 to TRBJ2-3; possibly TRBD1 for D (6 bases). Germline V gene sequence: CDR1 SSHAT, CDR2 FNYEAQ (reference sequence). The CDR3 totals 16 residues. Trimming cost V 6 bases and J 1 base, with 17 bases left between them.

CDR3 sequence: CASSPSSGRRVDTQYF. The CDR3 region has the DNA TGTGCCAGCAGTCCTTCTAGCGGGAGGAGGGTCGATACGCAGTATTTT. The rearrangement uses TRBV28 and TRBJ2-3; 11 positions agree with TRBD2. V gave up 5 bases and J gave up 6 bases; unmatched junction bases: 10. The germline V gene encodes CDR1 MDHEN and CDR2 SYDVKM. This CDR3 is 16 amino acids long.

This clone was counted once. This sequence joins TRBV6-6 and TRBJ1-1; no clear D gene. The germline CDR1 and CDR2 sequences are MNHNY and SVGAGI (reference sequence). Deletions cut 0 bases from V and 4 bases from J, with 9 bases between. CDR3 size: 14 residues. This CDR3 is CASSYSVGVTEAFF. For the CDR3, the DNA is TGTGCCAGCAGTTACTCGGTGGGAGTCACTGAAGCTTTCTTT.

This clone showed up just a few times. The genes are TRBV2 and TRBJ2-5; D might be TRBD1 (5 bases). V was clipped by 7 bases and J by 6 bases, with 15 bases between them. Germline CDR1 reads SNHLY; CDR2 reads FYNNEI. This CDR3 is built from 13 residues. The CDR3 sequence is CASKGGQGKTQYF. The CDR3 coding sequence is TGTGCCAGCAAGGGTGGGCAGGGAAAGACCCAGTACTTC.

This clone was observed a handful of times. The rearrangement uses TRBV18 and TRBJ2-7; 7 nucleotides agree with TRBD2. V lost 5 bases to trimming and J lost 5 bases; unmatched junction nucleotides: 15. The CDR3 covers 16 residues. CDR1 KGHSH and CDR2 LQKENI come from the germline V gene. The CDR3 is CASSLSAGAVGHEQYF. DNA of the CDR3: TGTGCCAGCTCATTAAGCGCGGGAGCAGTCGGGCACGAGCAGTACTTC.

The chain links TRBV28 to TRBJ2-6; D is uncertain. V dropped 3 bases and J dropped 0 bases, with 6 bases sitting between them. The germline V gene has CDR1 MDHEN and CDR2 SYDVKM. CDR3 length: 15 amino acids. CDR3 sequence: CASSFDPSGANVLTF. The CDR3 coding sequence is TGTGCCAGCAGTTTCGATCCCTCTGGGGCCAACGTCCTGACTTTC.

The V gene is TRBV7-2, the J gene TRBJ1-6; D is perhaps TRBD1 (6 bases). Germline V gives CDR1 SGHTA, CDR2 FQGNSA. Trimming cost V 1 base and J 7 bases, with 11 bases left between them. The CDR3 runs to 15 residues. CDR3 residues: CASSLGRGPNSPLHF. CDR3 sequence (DNA): TGTGCCAGCAGCTTAGGCAGGGGCCCCAATTCACCCCTCCACTTT. The full variable domain, completed using reference TRBV7-2 and TRBJ1-6, is GAGVSQSPSNKVTEKGKDVELRCDPISGHTALYWYRQSLGQGLEFLIYFQGNSAPDKSGLPSDRFSAERTGGSVSTLTIQRTQQEDSAVYLCASSLGRGPNSPLHFGNGTRLTVT.

In its sample, this clone was seen once. J is TRBJ1-2 and V is TRBV7-9, with D maybe TRBD1 (6 bases). The CDR3 is 14 amino acids. The germline CDR1 and CDR2 sequences are SEHNR and FQNEAQ (reference sequence). Between the trimmed V and J ends, which lost 3 bases and 6 bases, there was a span of 14 bases. CDR3 in DNA: TGTGCCAGCAGCTTCCCTACCGGGACACATGGCTACACCTTC. It codes for CASSFPTGTHGYTF.

This chain connects TRBV7-3 to TRBJ2-3; 12 bases match TRBD2. Germline V CDR1 and CDR2: SGHTA, FQGTGA. The CDR3 runs 16 residues. Trimming at V came to 5 bases and at J to 4 bases, leaving 7 bases not matched to a gene. The CDR3 here is CASSKMTSGRADTQYF. CDR3 bases: TGTGCCAGCAGCAAGATGACTAGCGGGAGAGCAGATACGCAGTATTTT.

The J gene is TRBJ1-1, the V gene TRBV6-1; D is perhaps TRBD1 (5 bases). There are 14 residues in the CDR3. Trimming removed 7 bases from V and 1 base from J, with 13 bases in between. Germline values: CDR1 MNHNS, CDR2 SASEGT. This CDR3 is CASILMQGNTEAFF. The CDR3, as DNA: TGTGCCAGCATCCTGATGCAGGGGAACACTGAAGCTTTCTTT.

This chain uses TRBV19 with TRBJ2-5, with D possibly being TRBD1 or TRBD2 (5 bases each). The CDR3 runs 15 residues. Trimming stripped 8 bases from V and 4 bases from J, with 20 bases between. Germline CDR1 LNHDA, CDR2 SQIVND (reference sequence). The CDR3: CASSSTWGMLETQYF. The CDR3 region has the DNA TGTGCCAGTTCCTCTACGTGGGGGATGTTAGAGACCCAGTACTTC.

The chain combines TRBV7-2 with TRBJ2-2; D unclear. Trimming removed 5 bases at V and 6 bases at J, with 10 bases between. Germline V gene sequence: CDR1 SGHTA, CDR2 FQGNSA. This CDR3 is 13 amino acids long. As DNA, the CDR3 is TGTGCCAGCAGCCCAAACACAGCCGGGGAGCTGTTTTTT. Its protein is CASSPNTAGELFF.

The chain couples TRBV18 to TRBJ1-4; the D is unclear. CDR1 and CDR2 (germline): KGHSH, LQKENI. The CDR3 is 14 residues long. V dropped 6 bases and J dropped 2 bases, with 10 bases sitting between them. The CDR3 nucleotides read TGTGCCAGCTCTTCGAGGGCGACTAATGAAAAACTGTTTTTT. Translating gives CASSSRATNEKLFF.

The CDR3 sequence: CASRGRQGLGEKLFF. CDR3 bases: TGTGCCAGCAGGGGTAGACAGGGGCTTGGTGAAAAACTGTTTTTT. This rearrangement joins TRBV2 to TRBJ1-4; TRBD1 aligns across 8 bases. CDR3 length: 15 amino acids. V was clipped by 6 bases and J by 7 bases; unmatched bases: 10. The germline CDR1 and CDR2 sequences are SNHLY and FYNNEI.

This clone was picked up one time. The gene calls are TRBV4-3 and TRBJ1-2; D is unresolved. The germline V and J ends were trimmed by 1 base and 8 bases, with 14 bases remaining between them. The CDR3 is 14 amino acids. From germline, CDR1 is LGHNA and CDR2 YSLEER. The CDR3 nucleotides read TGCGCCAGCAGCCAAGCCCAGGACCAGGAAGGCTACACCTTC. Encoded protein: CASSQAQDQEGYTF.

The genes are TRBV6-5 and TRBJ1-2; 7 bases fit TRBD1. The V segment lost 6 bases and the J segment 5 bases; nucleotides outside the gene matches: 9. CDR1 is MNHEY, CDR2 SVGAGI, per germline. This CDR3 is built from 14 residues. This CDR3 is CASRARGFHYGYTF. The CDR3 nucleotides read TGTGCCAGCAGGGCCAGGGGGTTTCATTATGGCTACACCTTC.

The chain joins TRBV5-1 to TRBJ2-2; D ambiguous. Germline V gives CDR1 SGHRS, CDR2 YFSETQ. The CDR3 covers 14 residues. The V end was cut by 5 bases, the J end by 0 bases, with 8 bases between. The CDR3 coding sequence is TGCGCCAGCAGAACCTTTACGAACACCGGGGAGCTGTTTTTT. Translated, it gives CASRTFTNTGELFF.

The CDR3 DNA sequence: TGTGCCAGCAGCGTTGGGACCGGTGGAAACACCATATATTTT. Protein: CASSVGTGGNTIYF. This chain connects TRBV9 to TRBJ1-3, with D perhaps matching TRBD1 (5 bases). The CDR3 has 14 residues. Per the germline V gene, CDR1 is SGDLS and CDR2 is YYNGEE. Trimming removed 2 bases from V and 3 bases from J, with 9 bases in between.

The chain carries TRBV27 and TRBJ1-2; unclear D gene. CDR1 MNHEY and CDR2 SMNVEV come from the germline V gene (reference sequence). The CDR3 has 13 residues. V was shortened by 5 bases and J by 4 bases, with 11 bases between the two germline ends. The CDR3 DNA follows: TGTGCCAGCAGTCCCACGATACTCTATGGCTACACCTTC. It translates to CASSPTILYGYTF.

The rearrangement uses TRBV7-3 and TRBJ2-3; possible D gene TRBD1, 6 bases. V was pared by 1 base and J by 1 base, with 12 bases between. From germline, CDR1 is SGHTA and CDR2 FQGTGA. The CDR3 runs to 16 residues. CDR3 DNA: TGTGCCAGCAGCTTAAATGGGGGCAGGGGCACAGATACGCAGTATTTT. This gives the protein CASSLNGGRGTDTQYF.